The following is a T cell receptor (beta chain) sequence with its context. The germline V and J ends were trimmed by 1 base and 4 bases, with 13 bases remaining between them. The V gene's germline CDR1 is GTSNPN and CDR2 SVGIG (reference sequence). The CDR3 extends over 14 amino acids. This sample was taken from a study of blood T cell repertoires in COVID-19. For the study at large: From T cells, B-cell-depleted T cells, or PBMCs came the material, which was cDNA or gDNA.

Sequencing was performed with immunoSEQ multiplex PCR; in TCRdb, only in-frame clones are kept and a portion is missing. Of 200,000 to 250,000 clones in the sample, approximately 89% were seen once. The rearrangement joins TRBV30 to TRBJ1-1, with D possibly TRBD1 on 5 matching bases. The sequenced sample was PBMCs or T cells enriched from blood (not recorded which). The origin of this receptor is a woman aged 25-40 years who had been exposed to COVID-19. CDR3 nucleotide sequence: TGTGCCTGGAGTGGGTGGCAGGGAGGCACTGAAGCTTTCTTT. Protein: CAWSGWQGGTEAFF.